Listed below are T cell receptor beta chains from one sample, sequenced in a study of blood T cell repertoires in COVID-19. Data came from immunoSEQ multiplex PCR; TCRdb stores just in-frame clones and leaves some out. The data show about 98,000 clones, roughly 82% seen once. Sequences were obtained from peripheral blood. These receptor sequences come from a man between 70 and 80 years old with active or convalescent COVID-19. CDR3s include the opening cysteine and the closing phenylalanine or tryptophan. A D gene is named only where the DNA matches it firmly. Size tells how often a clone was seen (once, few, many) or the class of an expanded clone, and some rows leave it out.

NA	TRBV5-1	NA	TRBJ2-5	CASRGLQETQYF	TGCGCCAGCAGGGGACTTCAAGAGACCCAGTACTTC
NA	TRBV6-6	NA	TRBJ1-5	CASRGDTSNQPQHF	TGTGCCAGCAGGGGGGACACCAGCAATCAGCCCCAGCATTTT
NA	TRBV27	NA	TRBJ2-3	CASSLNFGADTQYF	TGTGCCAGCAGTTTGAACTTTGGGGCGGATACGCAGTATTTT
NA	TRBV19	once	TRBJ2-3	CASSWAAPTDTQYF	TGTGCCAGTAGTTGGGCTGCCCCCACAGATACGCAGTATTTT
TRBD2	TRBV15	NA	TRBJ2-5	CATSRGTSGTQETQYF	TGTGCCACCAGCAGAGGGACTAGCGGAACCCAAGAGACCCAGTACTTC
NA	TRBV7-9	NA	TRBJ2-7	CASSLGVGPRPGSSYEQYF	TGTGCCAGCAGCTTAGGGGTGGGCCCCCGGCCCGGCAGCTCCTACGAGCAGTACTTC
TRBD1	TRBV4-1	NA	TRBJ1-2	CASSQDRVGGYTF	TGCGCCAGCAGCCAGGACAGGGTTGGTGGCTACACCTTC
NA	TRBV7-9	few	TRBJ1-1	CASSLNRDTEAFF	TGTGCCAGCAGCTTAAACCGGGACACTGAAGCTTTCTTT
TRBD1	TRBV4-3	NA	TRBJ2-7	CASSQDQTGGNYEQYF	TGCGCCAGCAGCCAAGACCAGACAGGGGGCAATTACGAGCAGTACTTC
TRBD2	TRBV11-2	NA	TRBJ2-3	CASSLLRLAGITDTQYF	TGTGCCAGCAGCTTATTGAGACTAGCGGGGATCACAGATACGCAGTATTTT
TRBD2	TRBV18	NA	TRBJ2-1	CASASGTSGGYEQFF	TGTGCCAGCGCGTCCGGGACTAGCGGGGGTTATGAGCAGTTCTTC
NA	TRBV27	NA	TRBJ2-5	CASSPRRGKETQYF	TGTGCCAGCAGTCCCCGCCGGGGAAAAGAGACCCAGTACTTC
NA	TRBV3-1/TRBV3-2	NA	TRBJ1-5	CASSQAGTPGGPQHF	TGTGCCAGCAGCCAAGCTGGGACACCTGGGGGGCCCCAGCATTTT
NA	TRBV28	NA	TRBJ2-2	CASSLRGTGELFF	TGTGCCAGCAGTCTAAGGGGGACCGGGGAGCTGTTTTTT
NA	TRBV20-1	NA	TRBJ2-1	CSARSGHEQFF	TGCAGTGCTAGGTCGGGTCATGAGCAGTTCTTC
NA	TRBV6-5	NA	TRBJ2-7	CASSSRSEQYF	TGTGCCAGCAGTTCGCGGAGCGAGCAGTACTTC
NA	TRBV5-1	NA	TRBJ1-5	CASSPRSNQPQHF	TGCGCCAGCAGCCCCCGGAGCAATCAGCCCCAGCATTTT
TRBD1	TRBV24-1	few	TRBJ2-2	CATSDSGDRGLSTGELFF	TGTGCCACCAGTGATTCAGGGGACAGGGGGCTTTCCACCGGGGAGCTGTTTTTT
TRBD1	TRBV30	once	TRBJ2-5	CAWQDRGETQYF	TGTGCCTGGCAAGACAGGGGAGAGACCCAGTACTTC
NA	TRBV4-1	NA	TRBJ1-2	CASSPDGGNGYTF	TGCGCCAGCAGCCCGGACGGAGGGAACGGCTACACCTTC
NA	TRBV4-1	NA	TRBJ2-5	CASSQEGARRQETQYF	TGCGCCAGCAGCCAAGAAGGCGCCCGGAGACAAGAGACCCAGTACTTC
NA	TRBV7-8	NA	TRBJ2-2	CASSLGGTYTGELFF	TGTGCCAGCAGCTTAGGCGGGACTTACACCGGGGAGCTGTTTTTT
NA	TRBV6-5	NA	TRBJ1-1	CASSKNRVGEAFF	TGTGCCAGCAGCAAGAACAGGGTTGGTGAAGCTTTCTTT
NA	TRBV3-1/TRBV3-2	NA	TRBJ2-1	CASNGGRGEQFF	TGTGCCAGCAACGGGGGGCGTGGTGAGCAGTTCTTC
TRBD1	TRBV18	few	TRBJ2-2	CASSQGQTTGELFF	TGTGCCAGCTCACAGGGACAGACCACCGGGGAGCTGTTTTTT
TRBD2	TRBV4-2	NA	TRBJ2-3	CASSPGTSGGGTQYF	TGTGCCAGCAGCCCTGGGACTAGCGGGGGGGGTACGCAGTATTTT
NA	TRBV19	NA	TRBJ1-5	CAQGFHYSNQPQHF	TGTGCACAGGGATTCCATTATAGCAATCAGCCCCAGCATTTT
NA	TRBV5-4	few	TRBJ2-2	CASSLGVAGINTGELFF	TGTGCCAGCAGCTTGGGGGTTGCGGGGATCAACACCGGGGAGCTGTTTTTT
NA	TRBV5-6	NA	TRBJ1-2	CASSPLFSSVLTNYGYTF	TGTGCCAGCAGCCCCCTTTTCTCCTCAGTTTTAACCAACTATGGCTACACCTTC
TRBD1	TRBV7-8	NA	TRBJ1-2	CASSLRQGGLGGYTF	TGTGCCAGCAGCTTAAGACAGGGCGGTTTGGGTGGCTACACCTTC
TRBD2	TRBV7-4	NA	TRBJ2-7	CASSLLLAGALRGYEQYF	TGTGCCAGCAGCCTTCTACTAGCGGGGGCCCTCAGAGGCTACGAGCAGTACTTC
NA	TRBV5-4	NA	TRBJ2-7	CASSSLRGIHYEQYF	TGTGCCAGCAGCTCCCTCCGGGGTATCCACTACGAGCAGTACTTC
NA	TRBV6-5	few	TRBJ1-2	CASTGGSENYGYTF	TGTGCCAGCACGGGGGGCAGCGAGAACTATGGCTACACCTTC
NA	TRBV4-2	NA	TRBJ1-2	CASSQDGIYGYTF	TGTGCCAGCAGCCAAGACGGGATCTATGGCTACACCTTC
NA	TRBV6-5	NA	TRBJ1-4	CASKRGRGFEKLFF	TGTGCCAGCAAAAGGGGAAGGGGGTTTGAAAAACTGTTTTTT
TRBD1	TRBV5-5	NA	TRBJ2-5	CASSLGPGQGAKTQYF	TGTGCCAGCAGCTTGGGGCCGGGACAGGGGGCTAAGACCCAGTACTTC
NA	TRBV2	NA	TRBJ1-6	CASSVSQSNSPLHF	TGTGCCAGCAGTGTTTCCCAGTCTAATTCACCCCTCCACTTT
NA	TRBV12-3/TRBV12-4	NA	TRBJ2-5	CASSFLYPETQYF	TGTGCCAGCAGTTTTTTGTATCCGGAGACCCAGTACTTC
NA	TRBV11-3	NA	TRBJ2-1	CASSSDSGSYNEQFF	TGTGCCAGCAGCTCGGACAGCGGCTCCTACAATGAGCAGTTCTTC
NA	TRBV14	NA	TRBJ1-1	CASSQVLGLEAFF	TGTGCCAGCAGCCAAGTTCTGGGCCTTGAAGCTTTCTTT
TRBD2	TRBV19	NA	TRBJ2-3	CASSISGGAIDTQYF	TGTGCCAGTAGTATCTCCGGGGGGGCCATTGATACGCAGTATTTT
NA	TRBV11-2	NA	TRBJ1-1	CASSLRFVAQGDTEAFF	TGTGCCAGCAGCTTAAGATTTGTAGCCCAGGGTGACACTGAAGCTTTCTTT